This T cell receptor (beta chain) was recovered during a study of T-cell memory formation after mild COVID-19. About the research overall: TCR clusters were mostly confined to one donor each.

From 5'RACE with constant-segment primers came TCR alpha and TCR beta cDNA libraries that carried sample barcodes and UMIs. TCRdb processed the 5' RACE reads anew with MiXCR; each CDR3 protein has one entry. This repertoire shows some 300,000 distinct CDR3 sequences, less than 25% found once; its top ten account for 20% to 25%. In the case of this clonotype: Its matching antigen is unknown. It is unclear where the CDR3 begins or ends on the DNA, so no DNA is shown, and the CDR3 is as TCRdb lists it.

Regarding the study as a whole: Prior to infection, memory already included some responding clones, suggesting cross-reactive memory joined.

The clonotype originates from a young man who had mild COVID-19 (a few samples of this study predate the infection). Cell type and time point are not known. The sample was PBMCs or a T cell subset sorted from them (not recorded which).

CDR3 residues: CASSVGQGAALTSFF. This chain connects TRBV5-1 to TRBJ1-1; TRBD1 is taken as the D call from the table, unchecked against the DNA. From germline, CDR1 is SGHRS and CDR2 YFSETQ. Both ends counted, the CDR3 spans 15 residues.